Presented here are 20 T cell receptor beta chains from one specimen sequenced in a study of blood T cells in healthy people across ages. With a J-beta primer mix and a sample-barcoded 5' primer, a second PCR ran roughly 6 to 12 cycles. TCRdb re-called the 5' RACE reads with MiXCR, one entry per CDR3 protein. Among more than 700,000 distinct CDR3 sequences listed, 50% to 65% were seen once. The specimen was blood. The receptor set was obtained from a man older than 75 in good health.

V is TRBV5-6 and J is TRBJ2-7; a weak D match, TRBD1 (5 bases). The germline V and J ends were trimmed by 4 bases and 0 bases, with 14 bases remaining between them. Per germline, CDR1 SGHDT and CDR2 YYEEEE. The CDR3 has 15 amino acids. This CDR3 is CASSPEFGASYEQYF. CDR3 bases: TGTGCCAGCAGCCCTGAATTTGGGGCCTCCTACGAGCAGTACTTC.

The chain employs TRBV6-5 and TRBJ2-7; 8 bases map to TRBD1. CDR1 is MNHEY and CDR2 is SVGAGI in the germline V gene. V dropped 5 bases and J dropped 6; count of bases not matched to a gene: 6. The length of the CDR3 is 13 residues. The CDR3, as DNA: TGTGCCAGCAGTGAGACAGGGGAAGGCGAGCAGTACTTC. It encodes CASSETGEGEQYF.

In this sample, this clonotype turned up many times. The chain uses TRBV2 and TRBJ1-2; 9 nucleotides agree with TRBD1. Germline V gene sequence: CDR1 SNHLY, CDR2 FYNNEI. V lost 4 bases and J lost 2; bases outside the gene matches: 5. The CDR3 is made up of 15 amino acids. The CDR3 loop reads CASSGPGQGNYGYTF. The CDR3, as DNA: TGTGCCAGCAGTGGACCGGGACAGGGAAACTATGGCTACACCTTC.

In regard to this clonotype: Relative to the germline gene, one junction end is altered; a read error may explain this. The chain couples TRBV7-9 to TRBJ2-5; 7 positions agree with TRBD2. The CDR3 length is 13 residues. Germline lookup yields CDR1 SEHNR and CDR2 FQNEAQ (reference sequence). DNA for the CDR3: TGTGTCAGCAGCCGGGACTATCAAGAGACCCAGTACTTC. Amino acids: CVSSRDYQETQYF. The entire variable domain, with the rest obtained from reference TRBV7-9 and TRBJ2-5, is as follows: DTGVSQNPRHKITKRGQNVTFRCDPISEHNRLYWYRQTLGQGPEFLTYFQNEAQLEKSRLLSDRFSAERPKGSFSTLEIQRTEQGDSAMYLCVSSRDYQETQYFGPGTRLLVL.

This clonotype appeared a single time. The genes are TRBV6-1 and TRBJ2-5, with TRBD1 matching 10 bases. Germline V gene data show CDR1 as MNHNS and CDR2 as SASEGT. This CDR3 spans 19 amino acids. After removal of 0 bases from V and 5 bases from J, the junction contained 15 bases not matched to a gene. For the CDR3, the DNA is TGTGCCAGCAGTGAAGCGCTTCCTGGGAGACAGGGGGCAAGGGAGACCCAGTACTTC. It is translated as CASSEALPGRQGARETQYF.

This clonotype was detected a few times. This chain connects TRBV3-1 to TRBJ2-6; 10 bases match TRBD2. CDR3 length equals 18 residues. The germline V gene encodes CDR1 LGHDT and CDR2 YNNKEL (reference sequence). The V gene end was trimmed by 4 bases and the J gene end by 1 base; junction bases not matched to a gene: 7. In DNA, the CDR3 is TGTGCCAGCAGCCGAGGACTAGCGGATTTATCTGGGGCCAACGTCCTGACTTTC. It codes for CASSRGLADLSGANVLTF. Drawing the rest from reference TRBV3-1 and TRBJ2-6, the complete variable domain is DTAVSQTPKYLVTQMGNDKSIKCEQNLGHDTMYWYKQDSKKFLKIMFSYNNKELIINETVPNRFSPKSPDKAHLNLHINSLELGDSAVYFCASSRGLADLSGANVLTFGAGSRLTVL.

The rearrangement joins TRBV30 to TRBJ2-5, with 16 positions matching TRBD2. Judging by the DNA end, TRBJ2-7 fits better; the J call may be wrong. Germline V gene sequence: CDR1 GTSNPN, CDR2 SVGIG (reference sequence). CDR3 length equals 19 residues. The CDR3 region is CAWSRGLGLAGGLVDEQYF. The DNA for the CDR3 is TGTGCCTGGAGCCGGGGCCTGGGACTAGCGGGAGGGCTGGTCGACGAGCAGTACTTC.

This clonotype was recorded a few times. This chain's CDR3 is CASSLALGLAEGGYEQYF. DNA of the CDR3: TGTGCCAGCAGCTTAGCGCTAGGGCTAGCGGAGGGAGGCTACGAGCAGTACTTC. The chain recombines TRBV7-2 with TRBJ2-7; the match to TRBD2 covers 7 bases. In germline, CDR1 is SGHTA, CDR2 FQGNSA. V gave up 0 bases and J gave up 3 bases; unmatched junction bases: 14. This CDR3 spans 18 amino acids. The full variable domain, completed using reference TRBV7-2 and TRBJ2-7, is GAGVSQSPSNKVTEKGKDVELRCDPISGHTALYWYRQSLGQGLEFLIYFQGNSAPDKSGLPSDRFSAERTGGSVSTLTIQRTQQEDSAVYLCASSLALGLAEGGYEQYFGPGTRLTVT.

This sequence joins TRBV28 and TRBJ2-5; the D is unclear. With 7 bases removed from V and 5 bases from J, the gap between germline ends came to 14 bases. The CDR3 runs to 13 residues. Germline values: CDR1 MDHEN, CDR2 SYDVKM. CDR3: CASNLTPRETQYF. CDR3 coding DNA: TGTGCCAGCAACCTCACACCGCGGGAGACCCAGTACTTC.

The chain has TRBV20-1 and TRBJ2-5; the match to TRBD2 covers 15 bases. The CDR3 consists of 16 residues. Germline trimming cut 2 bases from V and 2 bases from J; bases unmatched to any gene: 3. Germline CDR1 DFQATT, CDR2 SNEGSKA (reference sequence). The CDR3 here is CSARRGLAGGQETQYF. DNA of the CDR3: TGCAGTGCTAGAAGGGGACTAGCGGGAGGTCAAGAGACCCAGTACTTC.

The chain carries TRBV5-6 and TRBJ2-3; TRBD2 aligns across 15 bases. This CDR3 comprises 18 residues. V lost 0 bases, J lost 3 bases, and 5 bases stayed unmatched. Germline V CDR1 and CDR2: SGHDT, YYEEEE. This CDR3 reads CASSLGTSGRAETDTQYF. The CDR3 DNA follows: TGTGCCAGCAGCTTGGGGACTAGCGGGAGGGCCGAAACAGATACGCAGTATTTT. Filled out from reference TRBV5-6 and TRBJ2-3, the complete variable domain reads DAGVTQSPTHLIKTRGQQVTLRCSPKSGHDTVSWYQQALGQGPQFIFQYYEEEERQRGNFPDRFSGHQFPNYSSELNVNALLLGDSALYLCASSLGTSGRAETDTQYFGPGTRLTVL.

This chain joins TRBV29-1 and TRBJ2-5; D unclear. Trimming shortened V by 7 bases and J by 4 bases, and 7 bases separated the two germline ends. Per germline, CDR1 SQVTM and CDR2 ANQGSEA. The CDR3 loop spans 10 amino acids. The CDR3 spells CSAWTETQYF. The CDR3 nucleotides read TGCAGCGCCTGGACAGAGACCCAGTACTTC.

V is TRBV27 and J is TRBJ1-1, with a weak D call TRBD1 (6 bases). Trimming cost V 1 base and J 8 bases, with 14 bases left between them. Per the germline V gene, CDR1 is MNHEY and CDR2 is SMNVEV (reference sequence). CDR3 length: 14 residues. CDR3 sequence (DNA): TGTGCCAGCAGTTTATGGGGTTCGACAGGAGAAGCTTTCTTT. This translates into CASSLWGSTGEAFF.

The V gene is TRBV6-6, the J gene TRBJ1-1; D may be TRBD1 (6 bases). The germline CDR1 and CDR2 sequences are MNHNY and SVGAGI (reference sequence). The CDR3 covers 15 residues. Deletions cut 2 bases from V and 0 bases from J, with 10 bases between. The CDR3 loop is CASSYPTGLNTEAFF. Here the CDR3 DNA reads TGTGCCAGCAGTTACCCTACAGGGCTGAACACTGAAGCTTTCTTT.

The chain combines TRBV24-1 with TRBJ1-2; TRBD1 aligns across 7 bases. CDR3 length: 14 residues. Germline V gene sequence: CDR1 KGHDR, CDR2 SFDVKD. Trimming removed 4 bases from V and 5 bases from J; junction bases left unmatched: 6. CDR3 sequence (DNA): TGTGCCACCAGTGAGGGGGGACAGCTATATGGCTACACCTTC. Translating it yields CATSEGGQLYGYTF.

The rearrangement uses TRBV5-1 and TRBJ2-1; 10 bases align to TRBD1. Losses at the gene ends were 0 bases for V and 6 bases for J; bases not matched to a gene: 0. Germline V gene sequence: CDR1 SGHRS, CDR2 YFSETQ. The CDR3 length is 14 residues. The CDR3 loop is CASSLGDRGNEQFF. The CDR3 DNA reads TGCGCCAGCAGCTTGGGGGACAGGGGCAATGAGCAGTTCTTC.

The V and J genes are TRBV7-9 and TRBJ2-1; TRBD2 matches at 10 bases. The junction had 2 bases not matched to a gene; V was cut back by 2 bases and J by 7 bases. Germline lookup yields CDR1 SEHNR and CDR2 FQNEAQ (reference sequence). The length of the CDR3 is 14 residues. The CDR3 DNA reads as TGTGCCAGCAGCTTAAAACTAGCGGGGAATGAGCAGTTCTTC. This codes for CASSLKLAGNEQFF.

J is TRBJ2-1 and V is TRBV6-1; D gene ambiguous. V dropped 5 bases and J dropped 10 bases, with 9 bases sitting between them. The length of the CDR3 is 11 residues. The V gene's germline CDR1 is MNHNS and CDR2 SASEGT. The CDR3 DNA is TGTGCCAGCAGTCCAATCGCAGAGCAGTTCTTC. It yields the protein CASSPIAEQFF.

This clonotype was seen many times. One junction end disagrees with the germline gene, perhaps due to a read error. V gene TRBV7-7 combines with J gene TRBJ2-3; 14 positions match TRBD2. The CDR3 sequence is 15 residues long. The germline V gene has CDR1 SSHAT and CDR2 FNYEAQ (reference sequence). The CDR3 here is CASSLGLAGADTQYF. In nucleotides, the CDR3 is TGTGCTAGCAGCTTGGGACTAGCGGGAGCAGATACGCAGTATTTT.

This chain joins TRBV25-1 and TRBJ1-5; 9 bases agree with TRBD1. Trimming at V came to 8 bases and at J to 0 bases, leaving 5 bases not matched to a gene. Germline CDR1 and CDR2: MGHDK and SYGVNS. The CDR3 spans 15 residues. CDR3: CASRGQGDSNQPQHF. In DNA, the CDR3 is TGTGCCAGCCGGGGACAGGGCGATAGCAATCAGCCCCAGCATTTT.